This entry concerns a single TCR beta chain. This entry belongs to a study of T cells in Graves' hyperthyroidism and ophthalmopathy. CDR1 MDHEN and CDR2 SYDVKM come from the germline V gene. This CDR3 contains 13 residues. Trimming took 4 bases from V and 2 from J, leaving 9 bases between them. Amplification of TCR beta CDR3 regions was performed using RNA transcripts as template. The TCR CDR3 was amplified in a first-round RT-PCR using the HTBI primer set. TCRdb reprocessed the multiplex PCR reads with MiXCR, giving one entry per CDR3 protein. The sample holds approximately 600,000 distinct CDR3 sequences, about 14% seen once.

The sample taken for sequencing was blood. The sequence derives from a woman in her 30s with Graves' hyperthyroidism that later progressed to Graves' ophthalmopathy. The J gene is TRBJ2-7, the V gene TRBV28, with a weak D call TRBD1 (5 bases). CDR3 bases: TGTGCCAGCAGTTCGACAGTTCCCTACGAGCAGTACTTC. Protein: CASSSTVPYEQYF.